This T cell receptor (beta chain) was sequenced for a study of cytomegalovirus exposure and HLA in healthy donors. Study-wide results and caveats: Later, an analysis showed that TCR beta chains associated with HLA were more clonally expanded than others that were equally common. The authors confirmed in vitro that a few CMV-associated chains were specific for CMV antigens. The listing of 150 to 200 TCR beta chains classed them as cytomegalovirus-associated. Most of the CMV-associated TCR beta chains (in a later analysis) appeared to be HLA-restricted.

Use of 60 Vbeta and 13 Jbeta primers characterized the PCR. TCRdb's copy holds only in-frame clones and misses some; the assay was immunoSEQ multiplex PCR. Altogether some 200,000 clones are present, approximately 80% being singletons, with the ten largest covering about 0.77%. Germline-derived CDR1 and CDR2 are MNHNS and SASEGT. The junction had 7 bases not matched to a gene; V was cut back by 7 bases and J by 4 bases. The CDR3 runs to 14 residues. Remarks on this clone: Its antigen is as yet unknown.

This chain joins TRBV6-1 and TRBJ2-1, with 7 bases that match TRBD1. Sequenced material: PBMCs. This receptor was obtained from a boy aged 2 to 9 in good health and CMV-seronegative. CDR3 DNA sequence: TGTGCCAGCACTCGGACAGGCGGATACAATGAGCAGTTCTTC. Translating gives CASTRTGGYNEQFF.